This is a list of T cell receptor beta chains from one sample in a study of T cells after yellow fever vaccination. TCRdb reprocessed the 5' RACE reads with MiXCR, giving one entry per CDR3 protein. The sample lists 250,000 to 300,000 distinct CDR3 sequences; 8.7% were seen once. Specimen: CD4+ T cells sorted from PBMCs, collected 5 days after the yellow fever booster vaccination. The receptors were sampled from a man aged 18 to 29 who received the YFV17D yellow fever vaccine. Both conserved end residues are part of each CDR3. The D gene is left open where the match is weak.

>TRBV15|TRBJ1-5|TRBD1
CATSRESTGVYSNQPQHF
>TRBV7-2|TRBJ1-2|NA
CASTTLGLSQGYTF
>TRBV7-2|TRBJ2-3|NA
CASSFQQSDTQYF
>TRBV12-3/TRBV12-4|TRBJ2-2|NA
CASSFVGDTGELFF
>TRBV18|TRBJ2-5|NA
CASSPYSIGGGETQYF
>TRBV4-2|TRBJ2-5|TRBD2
CASSQGLAVVETQYF
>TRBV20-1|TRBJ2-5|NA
CSARPVDYQETQYF
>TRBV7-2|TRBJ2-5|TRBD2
CASSLDGTTREAQYF
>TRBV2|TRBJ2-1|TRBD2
CASGGGRYNEQFF
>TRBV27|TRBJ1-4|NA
CASSLRWGTNEKLFF
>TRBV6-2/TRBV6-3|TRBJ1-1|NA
CASSRGSLSTEAFF
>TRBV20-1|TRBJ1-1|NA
CGARGGYTEAFF
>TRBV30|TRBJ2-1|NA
CAWSPTTRGNEQFF
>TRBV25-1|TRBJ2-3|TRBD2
CASSDGTSADTQYF